This TCR beta chain came from a study of OX40 agonist ivuxolimab in advanced cancers. Study overall: Prior anti-PD-1, anti-PD-L1 or anti-CTLA-4 therapy was allowed; around 43% had some.

Germline CDR1 reads SGHRS; CDR2 reads YFSETQ. Trimming took 0 bases from V and 4 from J, leaving 10 bases between them. This CDR3 has 14 residues. It was autoimmune disease history or systemic immunosuppression that excluded patients. At baseline, cycle 4 day 1, and cycle 7 day 1, blood was sampled. Study-level points and caveats: The study did not work out the antigen specificity of the expanded peripheral T cells.

Measured with immunoSEQ multiplex PCR; TCRdb has only the in-frame clones, and not every one. The table has about 25,000 clones, roughly three quarters seen once; the top ten hold roughly 13%. With respect to this clone: Antigen specificity is unknown.

The chain uses TRBV5-1 and TRBJ1-1; D remains unclear. The material sequenced was CD4+ or CD8+ T cells sorted from blood, taken in a trial of the OX40 agonist ivuxolimab. The receptor was isolated from an adult with an advanced solid tumor such as melanoma, head and neck, liver or kidney cancer. DNA for the CDR3: TGCGCCAGCAGCTTGGAATCGGGCAGCACTGAAGCTTTCTTT. It is translated as CASSLESGSTEAFF.